This T cell receptor beta chain was sequenced for a study of shared clonotypes between healthy human individuals. The CDR3 runs to 18 residues. Germline V CDR1 and CDR2: SGHKS, YYEKEE (reference sequence). With V trimmed by 2 bases and J by 4 bases, 12 bases remained unmatched. Profiling relied on immunoSEQ multiplex PCR, and the TCRdb table lists in-frame clones only, not all of them. This table holds millions of clones, 85% to 95% found once. The naive CD8 subset, CD45RO-negative cells positively selected for CCR7, excluded terminally differentiated effector memory CD45RA+ cells. This receptor was identified in a man between 18 and 29 years old in good health. Some clones in this sample may be carry-over from other donors' samples. This chain connects TRBV5-5 to TRBJ1-5; 10 bases fit TRBD1. Sequencing was carried out using naive CD8+ T cells from PBMCs. In DNA form, the CDR3 reads TGTGCCAGCAGCTTCGGGACAGGGGTGGATTTGGGGAATCAGCCCCAGCATTTT. Protein: CASSFGTGVDLGNQPQHF.